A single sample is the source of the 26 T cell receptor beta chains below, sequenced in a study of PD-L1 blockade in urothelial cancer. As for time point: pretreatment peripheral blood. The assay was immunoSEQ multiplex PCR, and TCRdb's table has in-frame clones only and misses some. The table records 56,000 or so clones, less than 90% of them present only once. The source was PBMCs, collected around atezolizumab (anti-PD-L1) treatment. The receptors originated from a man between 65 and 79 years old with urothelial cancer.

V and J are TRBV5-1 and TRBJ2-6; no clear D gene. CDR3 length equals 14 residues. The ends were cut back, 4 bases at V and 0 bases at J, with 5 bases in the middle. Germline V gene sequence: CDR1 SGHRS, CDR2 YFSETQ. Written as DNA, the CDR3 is TGCGCCAGCAGCCCGGGCTCTGGGGCCAACGTCCTGACTTTC. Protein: CASSPGSGANVLTF.

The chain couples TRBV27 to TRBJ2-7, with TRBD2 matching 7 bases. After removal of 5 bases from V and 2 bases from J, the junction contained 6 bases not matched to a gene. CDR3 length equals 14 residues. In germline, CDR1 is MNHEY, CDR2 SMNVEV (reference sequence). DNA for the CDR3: TGTGCCAGCAGTGGCCCTGGGGGGGCCTACGAGCAGTACTTC. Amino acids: CASSGPGGAYEQYF.

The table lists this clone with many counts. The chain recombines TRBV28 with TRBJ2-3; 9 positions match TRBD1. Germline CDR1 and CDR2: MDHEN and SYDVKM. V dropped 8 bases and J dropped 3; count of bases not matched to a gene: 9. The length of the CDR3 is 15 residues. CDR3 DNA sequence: TGTGCCAGCCAAGCCGGGACAGGGACTACAGATACGCAGTATTTT. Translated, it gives CASQAGTGTTDTQYF.

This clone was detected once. The chain's CDR3 is CASSPAVAGNNEQFF. The CDR3, as DNA: TGCGCCAGCAGCCCAGCAGTAGCGGGAAACAATGAGCAGTTCTTC. The chain has TRBV10-2 and TRBJ2-1; TRBD2 matches 8 bases. Trimming took 6 bases from V and 5 from J; bases not matched to a gene: 9. CDR1 is WSHSY and CDR2 is SAAADI in the germline V gene. The length of the CDR3 is 15 residues.

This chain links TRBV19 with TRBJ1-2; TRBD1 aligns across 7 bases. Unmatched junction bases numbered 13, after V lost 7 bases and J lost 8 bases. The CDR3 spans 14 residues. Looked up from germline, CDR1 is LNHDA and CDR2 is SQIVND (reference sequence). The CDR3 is CASIGDRDSFGYTF. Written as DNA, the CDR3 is TGTGCCAGTATTGGAGACAGGGACAGTTTCGGCTACACCTTC. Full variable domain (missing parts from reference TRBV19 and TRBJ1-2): DGGITQSPKYLFRKEGQNVTLSCEQNLNHDAMYWYRQDPGQGLRLIYYSQIVNDFQKGDIAEGYSVSREKKESFPLTVTSAQKNPTAFYLCASIGDRDSFGYTFGSGTRLTVV.

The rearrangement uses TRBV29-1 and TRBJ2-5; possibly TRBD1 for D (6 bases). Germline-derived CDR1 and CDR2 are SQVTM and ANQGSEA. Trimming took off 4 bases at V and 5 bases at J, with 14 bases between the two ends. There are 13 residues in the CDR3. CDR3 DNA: TGCAGCGTTGGGGGGCTAGGGGATGAGACCCAGTACTTC. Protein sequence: CSVGGLGDETQYF.

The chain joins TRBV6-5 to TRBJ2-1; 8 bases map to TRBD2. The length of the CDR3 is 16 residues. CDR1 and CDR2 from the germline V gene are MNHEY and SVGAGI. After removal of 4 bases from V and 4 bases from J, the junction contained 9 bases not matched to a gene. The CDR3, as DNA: TGTGCCAGCAGTTCCGGGGCGGGAGGCTCATACAATGAGCAGTTCTTC. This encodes CASSSGAGGSYNEQFF.

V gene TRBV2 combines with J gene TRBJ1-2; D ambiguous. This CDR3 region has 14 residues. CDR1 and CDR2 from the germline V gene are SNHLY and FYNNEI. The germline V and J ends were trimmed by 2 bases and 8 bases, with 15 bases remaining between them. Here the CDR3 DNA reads TGTGCCAGCAGTGAAAGTCCCGCCGGGGAGGGCTACACCTTC. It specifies CASSESPAGEGYTF. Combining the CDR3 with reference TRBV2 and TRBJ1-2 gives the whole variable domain EPEVTQTPSHQVTQMGQEVILRCVPISNHLYFYWYRQILGQKVEFLVSFYNNEISEKSEIFDDQFSVERPDGSNFTLKIRSTKLEDSAMYFCASSESPAGEGYTFGSGTRLTVV.

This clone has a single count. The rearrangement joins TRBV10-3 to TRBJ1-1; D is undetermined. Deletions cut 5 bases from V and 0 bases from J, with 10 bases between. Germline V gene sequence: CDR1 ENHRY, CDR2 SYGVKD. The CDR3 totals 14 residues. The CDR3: CAISPPALNTEAFF. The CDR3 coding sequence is TGTGCCATCAGTCCCCCCGCGTTGAACACTGAAGCTTTCTTT.

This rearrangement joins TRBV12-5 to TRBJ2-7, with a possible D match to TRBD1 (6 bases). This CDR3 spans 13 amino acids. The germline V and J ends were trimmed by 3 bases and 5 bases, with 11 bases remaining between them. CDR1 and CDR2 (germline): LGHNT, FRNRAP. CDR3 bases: TGTGCTAGTGGTTTCACAGGGAACCACGAGCAGTACTTC. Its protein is CASGFTGNHEQYF. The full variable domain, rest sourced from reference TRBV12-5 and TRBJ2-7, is DARVTQTPRHKVTEMGQEVTMRCQPILGHNTVFWYRQTMMQGLELLAYFRNRAPLDDSGMPKDRFSAEMPDATLATLKIQPSEPRDSAVYFCASGFTGNHEQYFGPGTRLTVT.

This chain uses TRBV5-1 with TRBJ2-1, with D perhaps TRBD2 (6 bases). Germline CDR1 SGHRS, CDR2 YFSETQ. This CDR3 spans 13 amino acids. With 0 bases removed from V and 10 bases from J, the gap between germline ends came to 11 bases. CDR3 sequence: CASSLELALEQFF. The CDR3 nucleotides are TGCGCCAGCAGCTTGGAACTAGCTCTAGAGCAGTTCTTC.

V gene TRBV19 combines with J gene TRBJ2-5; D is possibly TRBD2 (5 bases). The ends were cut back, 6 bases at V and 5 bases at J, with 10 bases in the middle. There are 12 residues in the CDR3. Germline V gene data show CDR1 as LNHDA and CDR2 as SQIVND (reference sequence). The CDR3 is CASSASGETQYF. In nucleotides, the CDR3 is TGTGCCAGTAGCGCTTCGGGGGAGACCCAGTACTTC.

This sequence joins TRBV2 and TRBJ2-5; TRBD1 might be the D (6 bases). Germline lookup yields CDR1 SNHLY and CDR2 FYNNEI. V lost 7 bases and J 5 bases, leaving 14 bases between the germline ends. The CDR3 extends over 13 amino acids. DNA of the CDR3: TGTGCCAGCAAACGGGGACACGCGGAGACCCAGTACTTC. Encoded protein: CASKRGHAETQYF.

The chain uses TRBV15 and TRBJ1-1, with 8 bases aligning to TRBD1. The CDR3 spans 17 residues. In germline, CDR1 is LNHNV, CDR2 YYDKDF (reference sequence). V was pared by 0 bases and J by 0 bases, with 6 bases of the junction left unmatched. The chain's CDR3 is CATSRDLAGGMNTEAFF. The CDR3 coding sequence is TGTGCCACCAGCAGAGATTTGGCAGGGGGCATGAACACTGAAGCTTTCTTT. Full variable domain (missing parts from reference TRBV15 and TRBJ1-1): DAMVIQNPRYQVTQFGKPVTLSCSQTLNHNVMYWYQQKSSQAPKLLFHYYDKDFNNEADTPDNFQSRRPNTSFCFLDIRSPGLGDTAMYLCATSRDLAGGMNTEAFFGQGTRLTVV.

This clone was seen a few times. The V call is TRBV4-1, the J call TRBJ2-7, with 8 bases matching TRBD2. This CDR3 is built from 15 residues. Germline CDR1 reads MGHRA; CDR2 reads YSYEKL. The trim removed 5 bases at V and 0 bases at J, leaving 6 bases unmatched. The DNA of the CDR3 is TGCGCCAGCAGCAAACTAGCGGAGAGCTCCTACGAGCAGTACTTC. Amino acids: CASSKLAESSYEQYF.

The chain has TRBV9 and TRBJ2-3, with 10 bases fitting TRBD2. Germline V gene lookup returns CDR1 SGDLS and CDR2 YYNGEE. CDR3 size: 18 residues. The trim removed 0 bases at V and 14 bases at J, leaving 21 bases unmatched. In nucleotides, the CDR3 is TGTGCCAGCAGCGTAGTTCCAGAAGCGGGAGGGCCGGGGGGATACGCGTATTTT. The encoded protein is CASSVVPEAGGPGGYAYF.

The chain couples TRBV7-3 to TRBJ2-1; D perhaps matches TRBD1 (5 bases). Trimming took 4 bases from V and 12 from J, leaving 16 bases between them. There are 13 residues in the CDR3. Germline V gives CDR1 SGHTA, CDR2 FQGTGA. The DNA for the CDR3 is TGTGCCAGCAGCTCCAACACTGGGGCTCGGCAGTTCTTC. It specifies CASSSNTGARQFF.

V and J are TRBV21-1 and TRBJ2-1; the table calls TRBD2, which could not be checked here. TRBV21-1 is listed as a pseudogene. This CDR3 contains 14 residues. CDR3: CASSNVLRSDEQFF. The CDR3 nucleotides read TGTGCCAGCAGCAATGTGTTGCGGAGCGATGAGCAGTTCTTC.

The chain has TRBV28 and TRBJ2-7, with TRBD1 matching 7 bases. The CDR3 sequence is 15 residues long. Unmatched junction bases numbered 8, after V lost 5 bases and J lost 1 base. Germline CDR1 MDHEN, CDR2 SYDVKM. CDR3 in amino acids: CASSPGTEISYEQYF. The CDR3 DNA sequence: TGTGCCAGCAGTCCCGGGACAGAGATATCCTACGAGCAGTACTTC.

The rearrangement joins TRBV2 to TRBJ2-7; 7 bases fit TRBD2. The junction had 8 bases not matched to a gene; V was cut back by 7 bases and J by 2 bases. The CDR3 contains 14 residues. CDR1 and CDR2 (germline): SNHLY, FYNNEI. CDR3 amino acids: CASKGEGGPYEQYF. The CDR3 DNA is TGTGCCAGCAAGGGAGAGGGAGGGCCCTACGAGCAGTACTTC. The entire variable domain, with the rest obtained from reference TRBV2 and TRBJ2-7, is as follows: EPEVTQTPSHQVTQMGQEVILRCVPISNHLYFYWYRQILGQKVEFLVSFYNNEISEKSEIFDDQFSVERPDGSNFTLKIRSTKLEDSAMYFCASKGEGGPYEQYFGPGTRLTVT.

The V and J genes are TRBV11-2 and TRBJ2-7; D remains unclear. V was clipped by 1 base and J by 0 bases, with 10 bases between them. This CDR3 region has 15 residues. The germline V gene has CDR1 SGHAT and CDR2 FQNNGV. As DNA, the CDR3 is TGTGCCAGCAGCTTAGTGCTACAGTCCTCCTACGAGCAGTACTTC. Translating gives CASSLVLQSSYEQYF.

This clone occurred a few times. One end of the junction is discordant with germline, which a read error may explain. This CDR3 is CASSPDRGSTGELFF. The CDR3, as DNA: TGTGCTAGCAGCCCCGACAGGGGGAGCACCGGGGAGCTGTTTTTT. This chain links TRBV7-7 with TRBJ2-2, with 9 positions matching TRBD1. CDR1 is SSHAT and CDR2 is FNYEAQ in the germline V gene (reference sequence). The CDR3 is 15 residues long.

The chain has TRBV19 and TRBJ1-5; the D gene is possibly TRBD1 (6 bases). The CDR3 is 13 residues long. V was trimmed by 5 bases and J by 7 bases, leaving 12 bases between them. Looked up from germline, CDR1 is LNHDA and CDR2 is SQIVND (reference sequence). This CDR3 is CASSDRSPQPQHF. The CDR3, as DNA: TGTGCCAGTAGTGACAGGTCCCCCCAGCCCCAGCATTTT. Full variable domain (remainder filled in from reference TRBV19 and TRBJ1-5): DGGITQSPKYLFRKEGQNVTLSCEQNLNHDAMYWYRQDPGQGLRLIYYSQIVNDFQKGDIAEGYSVSREKKESFPLTVTSAQKNPTAFYLCASSDRSPQPQHFGDGTRLSIL.

CDR3 DNA sequence: TGTGCCATCAGCGACAGGGGTAGCAATCAGCCCCAGCATTTT. This encodes CAISDRGSNQPQHF. The gene calls are TRBV10-3 and TRBJ1-5; TRBD1 matches at 8 bases. Trimming cost V 6 bases and J 0 bases; bases outside gene matches: 1. The CDR3 runs to 14 residues. Germline V gene data show CDR1 as ENHRY and CDR2 as SYGVKD.

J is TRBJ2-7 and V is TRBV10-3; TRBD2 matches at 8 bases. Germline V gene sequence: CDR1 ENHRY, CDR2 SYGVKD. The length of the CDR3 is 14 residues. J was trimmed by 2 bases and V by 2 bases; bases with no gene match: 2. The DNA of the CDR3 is TGTGCCATCAGTGAGAGCGGGAGAGCCTACGAGCAGTACTTC. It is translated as CAISESGRAYEQYF.

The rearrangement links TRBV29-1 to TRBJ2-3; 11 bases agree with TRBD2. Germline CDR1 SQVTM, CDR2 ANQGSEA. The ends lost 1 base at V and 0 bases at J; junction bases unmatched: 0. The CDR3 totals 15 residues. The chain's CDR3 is CSVEGTSGSTDTQYF. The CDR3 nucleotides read TGCAGCGTTGAAGGGACTAGCGGGAGCACAGATACGCAGTATTTT.